This TCR beta chain was recovered during a study of blood T cell repertoires in COVID-19. Whole-study context: The United States, Italy and Spain provided the acute and convalescent COVID-19 samples.

The germline gives CDR1 KGHSH, CDR2 LQKENI. The CDR3 loop spans 16 amino acids. The V segment lost 2 bases and the J segment 6 bases; nucleotides outside the gene matches: 10. Donors in Cohort 3 who had recovered were those with two negative PCRs, healthcare professional clearance, or resolution of their symptoms. Clones were sequenced by immunoSEQ multiplex PCR, and TCRdb holds only the in-frame ones, with some missing. The data hold 300,000 to 400,000 clones, with 80% to 90% observed a single time. V usage is TRBV18 and J usage is TRBJ2-1, with 7 bases fitting TRBD2. This receptor was taken from a man aged 18-30 years who had recovered from COVID-19. The sequenced sample was PBMCs or T cells enriched from blood (not recorded which). The CDR3 is CASSPGGGGVGNEQFF. CDR3 nucleotides: TGTGCCAGCTCACCAGGTGGCGGGGGAGTCGGCAATGAGCAGTTCTTC.